The 2 T cell receptor beta chains listed next were all sequenced from one sample in a study of blood T cell repertoires in COVID-19. Here immunoSEQ multiplex PCR was the method, and the copy in TCRdb shows in-frame clones only, minus some. The sample contains about 530,000 clones, less than 90% of which appear only once. Sequenced material: peripheral blood. The source of these receptors is a woman between 45 and 60 years old with COVID-19, enrolled during active disease.

V and J are TRBV7-9 and TRBJ2-7; TRBD1 agrees at 8 bases. The V segment lost 6 bases and the J segment 1 base; nucleotides outside the gene matches: 5. CDR1 SEHNR and CDR2 FQNEAQ come from the germline V gene (reference sequence). The CDR3 totals 14 residues. The CDR3 DNA reads TGTGCCAGCAGAACAGACAGGGGTTCCTACGAGCAGTACTTC. This gives the protein CASRTDRGSYEQYF.

This clone was counted only a few times. This chain connects TRBV29-1 to TRBJ2-2; perhaps TRBD2 as D (6 bases). Germline CDR1 and CDR2: SQVTM and ANQGSEA. CDR3 length: 14 amino acids. V lost 5 bases and J 2 bases, leaving 12 bases between the germline ends. The CDR3 DNA reads TGCAGCGTTCTCGGGAGATTAAACACCGGGGAGCTGTTTTTT. Amino acids: CSVLGRLNTGELFF.